The clone carrying this TCR beta chain was seen more than once but under ten times. This record belongs to a study of T-cell reconstitution after alpha-beta-depleted transplantation in children. Unique molecular identifiers were built into the TCRbeta library. TCRdb re-called the PCR reads through MiXCR, storing one row per CDR3 protein. Altogether 750,000 to 950,000 distinct CDR3 sequences are present, roughly 15% being singletons, with the ten largest covering approximately 5%. Trimming removed 0 bases at V and 5 bases at J, with 22 bases between. Germline V lookup: CDR1 SGHVS, CDR2 FNYEAQ. The CDR3 is made up of 19 amino acids.

The TCR sequence derives from a male patient between 5 and 17 years old who had a stem cell transplant for acute lymphoblastic leukemia, so the T cells may come from the graft donor. The chain recombines TRBV7-6 with TRBJ2-2; D possibly corresponds to TRBD1 (5 bases). The sequenced sample was PBMCs, mostly from graft donor cells, obtained 360 days after TCRalphabeta/CD19-depleted stem cell transplant. Here the CDR3 DNA reads TGTGCCAGCAGCTTAGCGAAGGGGCATGGCGGTTTGAGTACCGGGGAGCTGTTTTTT. Translated, it gives CASSLAKGHGGLSTGELFF.